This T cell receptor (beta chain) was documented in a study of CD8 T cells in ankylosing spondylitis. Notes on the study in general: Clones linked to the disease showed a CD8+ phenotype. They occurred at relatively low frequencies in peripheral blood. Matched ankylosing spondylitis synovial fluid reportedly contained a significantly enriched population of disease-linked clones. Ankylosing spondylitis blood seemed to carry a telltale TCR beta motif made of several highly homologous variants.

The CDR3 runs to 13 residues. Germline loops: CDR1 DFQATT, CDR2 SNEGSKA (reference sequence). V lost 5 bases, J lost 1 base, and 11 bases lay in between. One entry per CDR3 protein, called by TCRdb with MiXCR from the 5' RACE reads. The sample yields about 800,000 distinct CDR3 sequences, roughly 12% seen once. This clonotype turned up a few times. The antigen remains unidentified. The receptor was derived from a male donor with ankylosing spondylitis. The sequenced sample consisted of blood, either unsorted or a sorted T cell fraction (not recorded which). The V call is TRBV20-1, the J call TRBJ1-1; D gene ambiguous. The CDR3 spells CSAPANANTEAFF. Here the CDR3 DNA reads TGCAGTGCTCCCGCTAACGCGAACACTGAAGCTTTCTTT.